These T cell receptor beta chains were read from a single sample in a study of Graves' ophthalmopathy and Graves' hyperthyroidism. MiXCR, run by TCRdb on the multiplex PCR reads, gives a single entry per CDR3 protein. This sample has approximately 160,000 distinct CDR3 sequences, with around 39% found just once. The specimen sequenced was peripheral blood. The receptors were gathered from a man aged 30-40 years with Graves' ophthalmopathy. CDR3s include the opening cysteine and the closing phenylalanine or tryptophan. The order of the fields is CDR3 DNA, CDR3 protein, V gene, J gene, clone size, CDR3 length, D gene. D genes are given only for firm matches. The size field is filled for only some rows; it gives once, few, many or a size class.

DNA: TGCAGCGTTCACCAGGGGTTGACCTACGAGCAGTACTTC; CDR3: CSVHQGLTYEQYF; V: TRBV29-1; J: TRBJ2-7; size: many; length: 13; D: .
DNA: TGTGCCATCAGAGAATCTCTAGCCGGCGAGCAGTACTTC; CDR3: CAIRESLAGEQYF; V: TRBV10-3; J: TRBJ2-7; size: many; length: 13; D: .
DNA: TGTGCCAGCTCACCACCTGAACAGGGTAATGGCTACACCTTC; CDR3: CASSPPEQGNGYTF; V: TRBV18; J: TRBJ1-2; size: many; length: 14; D: .
DNA: TGCGCCAGCACTCAATCCGGGACAGGGTGGAAGGAGCAGTACTTC; CDR3: CASTQSGTGWKEQYF; V: TRBV5-1; J: TRBJ2-7; size: many; length: 15; D: TRBD1
DNA: TGTGCCAGCTCAGCTAAAGGACCCTACGAGCAGTACTTC; CDR3: CASSAKGPYEQYF; V: TRBV18; J: TRBJ2-7; size: many; length: 13; D: .
DNA: TGTGCCAGCAGCTTGGGGGTCAGGCTGTCGACTGAAGCTTTCTTT; CDR3: CASSLGVRLSTEAFF; V: TRBV5-4; J: TRBJ1-1; size: .; length: 15; D: .
DNA: TGCAGCATTAGAAGGGGGTATTCGGGGGAGCTGTTTTTT; CDR3: CSIRRGYSGELFF; V: TRBV29-1; J: TRBJ2-2; size: many; length: 13; D: .
DNA: TGTGCCAGCAGTCTCGCACCGGGACTAGCGGGAGTAGGAGGAGAGACCCAGTACTTC; CDR3: CASSLAPGLAGVGGETQYF; V: TRBV27; J: TRBJ2-5; size: many; length: 19; D: TRBD2
DNA: TGTGCCAGCAGTTACTTACAGGCCCCCCCTGGGACCCAGTACTTC; CDR3: CASSYLQAPPGTQYF; V: TRBV6-5; J: TRBJ2-5; size: .; length: 15; D: .
DNA: TGTGCCAGCAGTTACTCGTTCAGGGATCGGTCCTACGAGCAGTACTTC; CDR3: CASSYSFRDRSYEQYF; V: TRBV6-5; J: TRBJ2-7; size: many; length: 16; D: .
DNA: TGTGCCAGCAGCTTAGAGACAGATAGCAATCAGCCCCAGCATTTT; CDR3: CASSLETDSNQPQHF; V: TRBV11-2; J: TRBJ1-5; size: many; length: 15; D: .
DNA: TGTGCCAGCAGCGAGTTCAGGGATTCGGGCTACACCTTC; CDR3: CASSEFRDSGYTF; V: TRBV12-3/TRBV12-4; J: TRBJ1-2; size: many; length: 13; D: .
DNA: TGCGCCAGCAGCTTGGAATCGGCAACAGACTATAATTCACCCCTCCACTTT; CDR3: CASSLESATDYNSPLHF; V: TRBV5-1; J: TRBJ1-6; size: .; length: 17; D: .
DNA: TGTGCCAGCAGTCCCATGGGGGCCCAAGCAGAGCAGTACTTC; CDR3: CASSPMGAQAEQYF; V: TRBV6-2/TRBV6-3; J: TRBJ2-7; size: .; length: 14; D: .
DNA: TGTGCCAGCAGTGAGTTATTGGACAATTACGGCATTCGTCAGCCCCAGCATTTT; CDR3: CASSELLDNYGIRQPQHF; V: TRBV6-1; J: TRBJ1-5; size: .; length: 18; D: .
DNA: TGTGCCAGCATACTAGCGGGGGGAGAGACCCAGTACTTC; CDR3: CASILAGGETQYF; V: TRBV6-1; J: TRBJ2-5; size: .; length: 13; D: TRBD2
DNA: TGTGCCAGCAGTCACCCTCGGGGCCCGACGGCTTCACCCCTCCACTTT; CDR3: CASSHPRGPTASPLHF; V: TRBV6-4; J: TRBJ1-6; size: .; length: 16; D: .
DNA: TGTGCCAGCAGTGCAGCCTCCGGGACAGGGCCTCAGCCCCAGCATTTT; CDR3: CASSAASGTGPQPQHF; V: TRBV12-3/TRBV12-4; J: TRBJ1-5; size: .; length: 16; D: TRBD1
DNA: TGTGCCACCTTAGCCCTAGCGGGAGGGCCCTACGAGCAGTACTTC; CDR3: CATLALAGGPYEQYF; V: TRBV10-3; J: TRBJ2-7; size: many; length: 15; D: TRBD2
DNA: TGTGCCAGCAGTTACGGAGAGGCCCATGGCTACGAGCAGTACTTC; CDR3: CASSYGEAHGYEQYF; V: TRBV12-3/TRBV12-4; J: TRBJ2-7; size: .; length: 15; D: .
DNA: TGTGCCAGCAGCTTAGTGATCAGAAACAATGAGCAGTTCTTC; CDR3: CASSLVIRNNEQFF; V: TRBV11-2; J: TRBJ2-1; size: .; length: 14; D: .
DNA: TGTGCCAGCAGCCCGCGACTAGCAGAGCAGTACTTC; CDR3: CASSPRLAEQYF; V: TRBV12-3/TRBV12-4; J: TRBJ2-7; size: few; length: 12; D: TRBD2
DNA: TGCAGTGCTAACAGGGAGCATCAGGCTTTCTTT; CDR3: CSANREHQAFF; V: TRBV20-1; J: TRBJ1-1; size: many; length: 11; D: .
DNA: TGTGCCAGCAGTTTAAGAACAGACTTAAATTCACCCCTCCACTTT; CDR3: CASSLRTDLNSPLHF; V: TRBV12-3/TRBV12-4; J: TRBJ1-6; size: .; length: 15; D: .
DNA: TGTGCCAGCAGGACTAATAGGAACTATAATTCACCCCTCCACTTT; CDR3: CASRTNRNYNSPLHF; V: TRBV28; J: TRBJ1-6; size: many; length: 15; D: .
DNA: TGTGCCAGCAGCGAGTTAGTGAACACTGAAGCTTTCTTT; CDR3: CASSELVNTEAFF; V: TRBV6-1; J: TRBJ1-1; size: .; length: 13; D: .
DNA: TGTGCCAGGCGATCCACCGGCTCCTACGAGCAGTACTTC; CDR3: CARRSTGSYEQYF; V: TRBV2; J: TRBJ2-7; size: .; length: 13; D: .
DNA: TGTGCCAGCAGCCTAGGGCGGAACTACGAGCAGTACTTC; CDR3: CASSLGRNYEQYF; V: TRBV6-5; J: TRBJ2-7; size: many; length: 13; D: .
DNA: TGTGCCAGCAGCTCGGGACCCAAGATATTTGAAGCTTTCTTT; CDR3: CASSSGPKIFEAFF; V: TRBV12-3/TRBV12-4; J: TRBJ1-1; size: .; length: 14; D: .
DNA: TGTGCCAGCAGTTTACCTCAGGGAGCCACTGAAGCTTTCTTT; CDR3: CASSLPQGATEAFF; V: TRBV28; J: TRBJ1-1; size: .; length: 14; D: .